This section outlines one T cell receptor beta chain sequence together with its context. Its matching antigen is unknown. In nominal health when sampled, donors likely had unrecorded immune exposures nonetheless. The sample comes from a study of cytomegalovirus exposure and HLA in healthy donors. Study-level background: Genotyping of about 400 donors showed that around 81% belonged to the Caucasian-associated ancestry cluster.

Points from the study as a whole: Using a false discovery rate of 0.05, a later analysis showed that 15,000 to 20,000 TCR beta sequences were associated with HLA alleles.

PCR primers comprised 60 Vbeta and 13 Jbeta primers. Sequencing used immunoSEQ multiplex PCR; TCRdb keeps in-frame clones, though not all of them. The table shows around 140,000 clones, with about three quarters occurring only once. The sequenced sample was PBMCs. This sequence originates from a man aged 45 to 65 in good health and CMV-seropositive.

CDR3 in amino acids: CASSPDLTGGYGYTF. The CDR3 DNA sequence: TGTGCCAGCTCACCAGACTTAACAGGGGGCTATGGCTACACCTTC. The chain recombines TRBV18 with TRBJ1-2, with 8 bases aligning to TRBD1. Germline V gene data show CDR1 as KGHSH and CDR2 as LQKENI. With V trimmed by 2 bases and J by 4 bases, 6 bases remained unmatched. The CDR3 sequence is 15 residues long. The full variable domain, with the rest looked up from reference TRBV18 and TRBJ1-2, is NAGVMQNPRHLVRRRGQEARLRCSPMKGHSHVYWYRQLPEEGLKFMVYLQKENIIDESGMPKERFSAEFPKEGPSILRIQQVVRGDSAAYFCASSPDLTGGYGYTFGSGTRLTVV.